The present TCR beta chain was sequenced within a study of blood T cells in healthy people across ages. In the study overall: With template switching, about one barcoded beta molecule was captured per two T cells.

This clonotype was picked up a small number of times. Its antigen remains unknown. Study-wide results and limits: Long-lived donors carried more naive CD4+ cells and greater diversity than aged donors.

For the second PCR, which ran for about 7 to 11 cycles, a sample-barcoded 5' primer and a J-beta primer mix were used. MiXCR, applied by TCRdb to the 5' RACE reads, yields one record per CDR3 protein. The sample yields some 1.5 million distinct CDR3 sequences, roughly 43% seen once. Germline V gene data show CDR1 as MNHEY and CDR2 as SVGAGI. This CDR3 spans 15 amino acids. V shed 5 bases and J shed 6 bases, with 18 bases lying between them. The clonotype originates from a woman younger than 30 in good health. This rearrangement joins TRBV6-5 to TRBJ2-3, with D perhaps TRBD1 (5 bases). Sequences were obtained from blood. The CDR3 here is CASSHRTDRRDTQYF. The CDR3, as DNA: TGTGCCAGCAGTCACAGGACGGACCGCCGCGATACGCAGTATTTT.